These 9 T cell receptor beta chains share one sample of origin, sequenced in a study of cytomegalovirus exposure and HLA in healthy donors. PCR primers comprised 60 Vbeta and 13 Jbeta primers. Measured with immunoSEQ multiplex PCR; TCRdb has only the in-frame clones, and not every one. Of around 130,000 clones in the sample, around 81% were seen once. Sequences were obtained from PBMCs. The receptors shown here come from a woman between 40 and 55 years old in good health and CMV-seronegative.

The gene calls are TRBV2 and TRBJ2-5; 15 bases agree with TRBD2. With 6 bases clipped from V and 7 bases from J, the junction kept 9 bases outside the gene matches. The germline V gene encodes CDR1 SNHLY and CDR2 FYNNEI. This CDR3 spans 16 amino acids. The CDR3 region is CASSPGLAGGIGTQYF. DNA for the CDR3: TGTGCCAGCAGCCCGGGACTAGCGGGGGGAATTGGGACCCAGTACTTC.

The rearrangement joins TRBV5-1 to TRBJ2-5; 10 bases are a match to TRBD2. The germline V gene encodes CDR1 SGHRS and CDR2 YFSETQ. The CDR3 has 16 amino acids. The V segment lost 4 bases and the J segment 2 bases; nucleotides outside the gene matches: 8. In nucleotides, the CDR3 is TGCGCCAGCAGCGTAATCACTAGCGGGGTTCAAGAGACCCAGTACTTC. It codes for CASSVITSGVQETQYF.

Here the CDR3 reads CASSYRGTSGSSYEQYF. In nucleotides, the CDR3 is TGTGCCAGCAGTTACCGTGGGACTAGCGGGAGTTCCTACGAGCAGTACTTC. This rearrangement joins TRBV27 to TRBJ2-7, with 14 positions matching TRBD2. V was clipped by 4 bases and J by 1 base; unmatched bases: 6. CDR1 and CDR2 (germline): MNHEY, SMNVEV (reference sequence). CDR3 length: 17 amino acids.

The CDR3 loop reads CASSQDRTGGGGEKLFF. Written as DNA, the CDR3 is TGCGCCAGCAGCCAAGACCGGACAGGGGGCGGAGGGGAAAAACTGTTTTTT. The chain combines TRBV4-1 with TRBJ1-4; TRBD1 matches at 11 bases. Germline values: CDR1 MGHRA, CDR2 YSYEKL. This CDR3 is 17 amino acids long. Trimming removed 0 bases from V and 8 bases from J; junction bases left unmatched: 8.

The genes are TRBV4-3 and TRBJ2-5; 7 positions match TRBD2. The J call may not be correct, given that the DNA end is closer to TRBJ2-7. Looked up from germline, CDR1 is LGHNA and CDR2 is YSLEER. The CDR3 covers 15 residues. In DNA, the CDR3 is TGCGCCAGCAGCCAAGAGTACGGGAGGTTTTACGAGCAGTACTTC. It is translated as CASSQEYGRFYEQYF.

The rearrangement uses TRBV10-3 and TRBJ1-2; D uncertain. Germline lookup yields CDR1 ENHRY and CDR2 SYGVKD. V was cut by 4 bases and J by 4 bases, with 16 bases left in between. The CDR3 consists of 15 residues. This CDR3 is CAISAGGEDFYGYTF. DNA for the CDR3: TGTGCCATCAGTGCAGGAGGCGAGGACTTCTATGGCTACACCTTC.

The chain joins TRBV5-6 to TRBJ2-1; 7 bases fit TRBD2. V was clipped by 4 bases and J by 4 bases; unmatched bases: 8. This CDR3 has 15 amino acids. The germline V gene has CDR1 SGHDT and CDR2 YYEEEE. The CDR3, as DNA: TGTGCCAGCAGCCAAGGGACTACGAGGTACAATGAGCAGTTCTTC. This translates into CASSQGTTRYNEQFF.

V gene TRBV6-1 combines with J gene TRBJ1-2; 11 bases fit TRBD1. The V and J ends lost 1 base and 7 bases, in that order; junction bases with no gene match: 5. The CDR3 is 15 amino acids. Germline V gene lookup returns CDR1 MNHNS and CDR2 SASEGT. Here the CDR3 DNA reads TGTGCCAGCAGTGAAGGGACAGGGGGCGCAGGTGGCTACACCTTC. It yields the protein CASSEGTGGAGGYTF.

V and J are TRBV30 and TRBJ2-1, with 7 nucleotides matching TRBD1. V was pared by 3 bases and J by 8 bases, with 7 bases of the junction left unmatched. This CDR3 comprises 13 residues. CDR1 and CDR2 from the germline V gene are GTSNPN and SVGIG (reference sequence). This CDR3 reads CAWSEQGWDEQFF. CDR3 DNA: TGTGCCTGGAGCGAACAGGGGTGGGATGAGCAGTTCTTC.